These T cell receptor beta chains were read from a single sample in a study of blood T cell repertoires in COVID-19. Sequencing used immunoSEQ multiplex PCR; TCRdb keeps in-frame clones, though not all of them. Of about 250,000 clones listed, approximately 80% are singletons. Sequenced input: peripheral blood. The receptors stem from a man aged 40-49 years with acute or convalescent COVID-19. Both conserved end residues are part of each CDR3. The D gene is left open where the match is weak. Not all rows give a size; the values are once, few, many and, for expanded clones, a class.

v_gene: TRBV7-9
j_gene: TRBJ1-2
abundance: .
d_gene: .
CDR3nt: TGTGCCAGCAGCTCTCTCGGACGACAGAACTATGGCTACACCTTC
CDR3aa: CASSSLGRQNYGYTF

v_gene: TRBV7-9
j_gene: TRBJ2-1
abundance: .
d_gene: .
CDR3nt: TGTGCCAGCAGTCTAGGGGATGAGCAGTTCTTC
CDR3aa: CASSLGDEQFF

v_gene: TRBV10-3
j_gene: TRBJ1-1
abundance: .
d_gene: .
CDR3nt: TGTGCCATCAGTGATCCCCAACAGGGGAACACTGAAGCTTTCTTT
CDR3aa: CAISDPQQGNTEAFF

v_gene: TRBV19
j_gene: TRBJ1-1
abundance: .
d_gene: .
CDR3nt: TGTGCCAGTAGTAGCGCTCAACGGAACACTGAAGCTTTCTTT
CDR3aa: CASSSAQRNTEAFF

v_gene: TRBV2
j_gene: TRBJ1-1
abundance: .
d_gene: .
CDR3nt: TGTGCCAGCAGGCAGGATTCGAACACTGAAGCTTTCTTT
CDR3aa: CASRQDSNTEAFF

v_gene: TRBV3-1/TRBV3-2
j_gene: TRBJ2-5
abundance: .
d_gene: .
CDR3nt: TGTGCCAGCAGCCAAGGCCTCCGTGAGGAGGAGACCCAGTACTTC
CDR3aa: CASSQGLREEETQYF

v_gene: TRBV3-1/TRBV3-2
j_gene: TRBJ1-2
abundance: once
d_gene: TRBD1
CDR3nt: TGTGCCAGCAGCCAAGGACAGGGGCACGGCTACACCTTC
CDR3aa: CASSQGQGHGYTF

v_gene: TRBV5-1
j_gene: TRBJ2-5
abundance: .
d_gene: TRBD2
CDR3nt: TGCGCCAGCAGTAGGCTAGCGGGTCAAGAGACCCAGTACTTC
CDR3aa: CASSRLAGQETQYF

v_gene: TRBV15
j_gene: TRBJ2-7
abundance: .
d_gene: TRBD1
CDR3nt: TGTGCCACCAGCAGAGGACAGGGACGCACCTACGAGCAGTACTTC
CDR3aa: CATSRGQGRTYEQYF

v_gene: TRBV19
j_gene: TRBJ2-7
abundance: .
d_gene: .
CDR3nt: TGTGCCAGTAGTATGGGGGGACCTACCTACGAGCAGTACTTC
CDR3aa: CASSMGGPTYEQYF

v_gene: TRBV6-8
j_gene: TRBJ2-5
abundance: .
d_gene: .
CDR3nt: TGTGCCAGCAGTTCCTTTAGGGGTAGTGCGGAGACCCAGTACTTC
CDR3aa: CASSSFRGSAETQYF

v_gene: TRBV27
j_gene: TRBJ1-4
abundance: .
d_gene: .
CDR3nt: TGTGCCAGCAGACTAGTCGGGACAGAAAAACTGTTTTTT
CDR3aa: CASRLVGTEKLFF

v_gene: TRBV6-5
j_gene: TRBJ1-2
abundance: .
d_gene: .
CDR3nt: TGTGCCAGCAGGAACTCATATGGCTACACCTTC
CDR3aa: CASRNSYGYTF

v_gene: TRBV29-1
j_gene: TRBJ1-2
abundance: once
d_gene: .
CDR3nt: TGCAGCGTCATTCGGGGTAGCGTGAAGGGAGATGGCTACACCTTC
CDR3aa: CSVIRGSVKGDGYTF

v_gene: TRBV5-1
j_gene: TRBJ2-5
abundance: .
d_gene: .
CDR3nt: TGCGCCAGCAGCTTGGCCAGGGGAGGGCGGGAGACCCAGTACTTC
CDR3aa: CASSLARGGRETQYF

v_gene: TRBV3-1/TRBV3-2
j_gene: TRBJ2-3
abundance: .
d_gene: .
CDR3nt: TGTGCCAGCAGCCAAGTTGGTGGTTACGCGGCTACGCAGTATTTT
CDR3aa: CASSQVGGYAATQYF

v_gene: TRBV2
j_gene: TRBJ1-1
abundance: .
d_gene: .
CDR3nt: TGTGCCAGCAGACCCGAGGTCCGGTCGGCTTTCTTT
CDR3aa: CASRPEVRSAFF

v_gene: TRBV27
j_gene: TRBJ1-2
abundance: .
d_gene: .
CDR3nt: TGTGCCAGCAGTTCTACGTACCGGGACGGAGGGTTCGGGGGCTACACCTTC
CDR3aa: CASSSTYRDGGFGGYTF

v_gene: TRBV10-3
j_gene: TRBJ2-1
abundance: once
d_gene: .
CDR3nt: TGTGCCATCAGGCCGTCGGGAGACAACAATGAGCAGTTCTTC
CDR3aa: CAIRPSGDNNEQFF

v_gene: TRBV7-3
j_gene: TRBJ1-1
abundance: .
d_gene: .
CDR3nt: TGTGCCAGCAGCTTGAACAGGAACACTGAAGCTTTCTTT
CDR3aa: CASSLNRNTEAFF

v_gene: TRBV7-8
j_gene: TRBJ1-1
abundance: .
d_gene: .
CDR3nt: TGTGCCAGCAGCCGAGCCAGGGAAACTGAAGCTTTCTTT
CDR3aa: CASSRARETEAFF

v_gene: TRBV9
j_gene: TRBJ1-2
abundance: .
d_gene: .
CDR3nt: TGTGCCAGCAGCGGAGAGAACTATGGCTACACCTTC
CDR3aa: CASSGENYGYTF

v_gene: TRBV30
j_gene: TRBJ2-1
abundance: .
d_gene: .
CDR3nt: TGTGCCTGGATGCCTAGCTCCTACAATGAGCAGTTCTTC
CDR3aa: CAWMPSSYNEQFF

v_gene: TRBV6-6
j_gene: TRBJ2-3
abundance: .
d_gene: .
CDR3nt: TGTGCCAGCAAAGAGCTAGCGTATAGCACAGATACGCAGTATTTT
CDR3aa: CASKELAYSTDTQYF

v_gene: TRBV30
j_gene: TRBJ2-1
abundance: .
d_gene: TRBD2
CDR3nt: TGTGCCTGGAGTGTGGTGGCGGGAGCGATAGGCAATGAGCAGTTCTTC
CDR3aa: CAWSVVAGAIGNEQFF

v_gene: TRBV7-9
j_gene: TRBJ1-1
abundance: .
d_gene: .
CDR3nt: TGTGCCAGCAGCTCTCGGGTCCCAAACACTGAAGCTTTCTTT
CDR3aa: CASSSRVPNTEAFF

v_gene: TRBV9
j_gene: TRBJ1-3
abundance: .
d_gene: .
CDR3nt: TGTGCCAGCAGCGTAGGACTAGGGACGGGCTCTGGAAACACCATATATTTT
CDR3aa: CASSVGLGTGSGNTIYF

v_gene: TRBV25-1
j_gene: TRBJ1-1
abundance: .
d_gene: .
CDR3nt: TGTGCCAGCAGTTCCGGACATTTGAACACTGAAGCTTTCTTT
CDR3aa: CASSSGHLNTEAFF

v_gene: TRBV28
j_gene: TRBJ1-1
abundance: few
d_gene: .
CDR3nt: TGTGCCAGCACCTATTATATGAACACTGAAGCTTTCTTT
CDR3aa: CASTYYMNTEAFF

v_gene: TRBV5-1
j_gene: TRBJ2-1
abundance: .
d_gene: .
CDR3nt: TGCGCCAGCAGCTTGCGGGTCTCCTACAATGAGCAGTTCTTC
CDR3aa: CASSLRVSYNEQFF

v_gene: TRBV3-1/TRBV3-2
j_gene: TRBJ2-1
abundance: .
d_gene: TRBD2
CDR3nt: TGTGCCAGCAGCCACCGGGGACTAGCGGGCGAAGAACTCAATGAGCAGTTCTTC
CDR3aa: CASSHRGLAGEELNEQFF

v_gene: TRBV7-2
j_gene: TRBJ1-1
abundance: .
d_gene: TRBD1
CDR3nt: TGTGCCAGCAGCTTGGGGGGACAGGGTGGCGGCACTGAAGCTTTCTTT
CDR3aa: CASSLGGQGGGTEAFF

v_gene: TRBV7-2
j_gene: TRBJ2-6
abundance: .
d_gene: .
CDR3nt: TGTGCCAGCAGCCTATCCGTTTCCGGGGCCAACGTCCTGACTTTC
CDR3aa: CASSLSVSGANVLTF

v_gene: TRBV10-3
j_gene: TRBJ2-5
abundance: once
d_gene: .
CDR3nt: TGTGCCATCAGTGAGTCCAAGCCCGGGACCCAGTACTTC
CDR3aa: CAISESKPGTQYF

v_gene: TRBV6-5
j_gene: TRBJ1-1
abundance: .
d_gene: .
CDR3nt: TGTGCCAGCACCCTCGAGATGAACACTGAAGCTTTCTTT
CDR3aa: CASTLEMNTEAFF

v_gene: TRBV6-2/TRBV6-3
j_gene: TRBJ1-1
abundance: .
d_gene: .
CDR3nt: TGTGCCAGCAGTATAAACCAGGGGACGGCTTTCTTT
CDR3aa: CASSINQGTAFF

v_gene: TRBV12-3/TRBV12-4
j_gene: TRBJ2-5
abundance: few
d_gene: .
CDR3nt: TGTGCCAGCCTAGGGGGTTTCCAAGAGACCCAGTACTTC
CDR3aa: CASLGGFQETQYF

v_gene: TRBV12-5
j_gene: TRBJ1-3
abundance: .
d_gene: .
CDR3nt: TGTGCTCAGGGGAGCGTGCCTGGAAACACCATATATTTT
CDR3aa: CAQGSVPGNTIYF

v_gene: TRBV29-1
j_gene: TRBJ2-7
abundance: .
d_gene: TRBD2
CDR3nt: TGCAGCGTTGATGGGCCGGGGGGCTCCTACGAGCAGTACTTC
CDR3aa: CSVDGPGGSYEQYF

v_gene: TRBV10-3
j_gene: TRBJ1-4
abundance: .
d_gene: TRBD1
CDR3nt: TGTGCCATCAGTGAGGACAGGGGAACTAATGAAAAACTGTTTTTT
CDR3aa: CAISEDRGTNEKLFF

v_gene: TRBV6-1
j_gene: TRBJ1-6
abundance: .
d_gene: .
CDR3nt: TGTGCCAGCAGTGAAACGCGGATACTCCACTTT
CDR3aa: CASSETRILHF

v_gene: TRBV29-1
j_gene: TRBJ1-2
abundance: .
d_gene: .
CDR3nt: TGCAGCGTTGAAGCCCCGACAGGCTCACAAGTGTGCACCTTC
CDR3aa: CSVEAPTGSQVCTF

v_gene: TRBV7-2
j_gene: TRBJ2-1
abundance: .
d_gene: TRBD2
CDR3nt: TGTGCCAGCAGCGTCGGACTAGCGGGGATCAATGAGCAGTTCTTC
CDR3aa: CASSVGLAGINEQFF

v_gene: TRBV6-5
j_gene: TRBJ2-7
abundance: .
d_gene: TRBD2
CDR3nt: TGTGCCAGCAGTTACGGGACTAGCGGGATCTACGAGCAGTACTTC
CDR3aa: CASSYGTSGIYEQYF

v_gene: TRBV3-1/TRBV3-2
j_gene: TRBJ2-5
abundance: .
d_gene: .
CDR3nt: TGTGCCAGCAGCCACTCAGCGGGCCTACAGGAGACCCAGTACTTC
CDR3aa: CASSHSAGLQETQYF

v_gene: TRBV19
j_gene: TRBJ2-1
abundance: .
d_gene: .
CDR3nt: TGTGCCAGTAGTTCCCTAGCTGGTGAGCAGTTCTTC
CDR3aa: CASSSLAGEQFF

v_gene: TRBV7-9
j_gene: TRBJ2-3
abundance: .
d_gene: .
CDR3nt: TGTGCCAGCAGCGAAAAGCCGGGCACAGATACGCAGTATTTT
CDR3aa: CASSEKPGTDTQYF

v_gene: TRBV11-2
j_gene: TRBJ1-1
abundance: .
d_gene: TRBD1
CDR3nt: TGTGCCAGCAGCCCTGGGACAGGAGCGTCTGAAGCTTTCTTT
CDR3aa: CASSPGTGASEAFF

v_gene: TRBV29-1
j_gene: TRBJ2-1
abundance: .
d_gene: TRBD2
CDR3nt: TGCAGCGTTGAAGAAGCGGCTAGCGGGAGTAAGCAGTTCTTC
CDR3aa: CSVEEAASGSKQFF

v_gene: TRBV4-1
j_gene: TRBJ1-2
abundance: .
d_gene: .
CDR3nt: TGCGCCAGCAGCCAAGAAAACTTCCATGGCTACACCTTC
CDR3aa: CASSQENFHGYTF